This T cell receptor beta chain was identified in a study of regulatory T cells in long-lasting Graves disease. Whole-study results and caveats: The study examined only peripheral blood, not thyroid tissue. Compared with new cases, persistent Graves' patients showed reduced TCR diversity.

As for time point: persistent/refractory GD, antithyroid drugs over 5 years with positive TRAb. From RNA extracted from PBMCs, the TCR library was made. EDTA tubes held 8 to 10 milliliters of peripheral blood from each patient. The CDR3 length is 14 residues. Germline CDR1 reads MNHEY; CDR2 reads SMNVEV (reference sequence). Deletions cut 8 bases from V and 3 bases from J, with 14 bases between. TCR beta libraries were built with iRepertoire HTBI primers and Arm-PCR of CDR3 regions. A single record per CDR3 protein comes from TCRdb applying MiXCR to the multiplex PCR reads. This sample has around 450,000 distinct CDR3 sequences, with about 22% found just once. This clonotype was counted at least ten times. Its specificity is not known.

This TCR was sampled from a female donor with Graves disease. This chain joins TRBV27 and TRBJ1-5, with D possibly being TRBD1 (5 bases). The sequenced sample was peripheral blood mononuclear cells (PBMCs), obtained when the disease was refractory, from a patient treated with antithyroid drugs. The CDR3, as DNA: TGTGCCAGCCGTCCGGGACTTCCCAATCAGCCCCAGCATTTT. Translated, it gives CASRPGLPNQPQHF.